This is a list of T cell receptor beta chains from one sample in a study of shared clonotypes between healthy human individuals. Assay used: immunoSEQ multiplex PCR; TCRdb lists only in-frame clones, some missing. The repertoire holds about 1 million clones, with around 74% as singletons. What was sequenced was memory CD4+ T cells sorted from blood. Source of these receptors: a man aged 18 to 30 in good health. The CDR3 runs from the conserved cysteine through the conserved F or W. D genes are given only for firm matches. Only part of the rows carry a size: once, few, many, or a class if the clone is expanded.

clone size	V gene	D gene	J gene	CDR3 DNA	CDR3 protein
-	TRBV30	-	TRBJ2-1	TGTGCCTGGAGTTCGGGGCGGGTTAGCTCCTACAATGAGCAGTTCTTC	CAWSSGRVSSYNEQFF
-	TRBV7-2	TRBD2	TRBJ2-7	TGTGCCAGCAGGAAAGCGGGAGGTAACTACGAGCAGTACTTC	CASRKAGGNYEQYF
-	TRBV11-2	-	TRBJ1-1	TGTGCCAGCAGCTTAGGTCGGGTGAACACTGAAGCTTTCTTT	CASSLGRVNTEAFF
-	TRBV29-1	TRBD1	TRBJ1-2	TGCAGCGTCTACGGGACAGGGGGCGGCTACACCTTC	CSVYGTGGGYTF
-	TRBV18	TRBD1	TRBJ2-7	TGTGCCAGCTCTCTCAACCCAGGGGGAGAGCAGTACTTC	CASSLNPGGEQYF
-	TRBV20-1	-	TRBJ2-5	TGTGGGCGGGTGTACCAAGAGACCCAGTACTTC	CGRVYQETQYF
-	TRBV6-6	-	TRBJ1-1	TGTGCCAGCAGTTTCGGACTGGCCACTGAAGCTTTCTTT	CASSFGLATEAFF
few	TRBV7-9	-	TRBJ2-7	TGTGCCAGCACCCAGGGGGCTAGCGGGTTCACCGAGCAGTACTTC	CASTQGASGFTEQYF
-	TRBV6-1	TRBD2	TRBJ2-3	TGTGCCAGCCAAAGGACTAGCGGGAGGGAAGATACGCAGTATTTT	CASQRTSGREDTQYF
-	TRBV10-3	TRBD2	TRBJ2-7	TGTGCCAGCAGGACGACTAGCGGGAGGGCCATCTACGAGCAGTACTTC	CASRTTSGRAIYEQYF
-	TRBV27	-	TRBJ2-2	TGTGCCAGCAGTCCTTATCTTAGAGACCGGGAGCTGTTTTTT	CASSPYLRDRELFF
once	TRBV9	TRBD2	TRBJ2-3	TGTGCCAGCAGCTCCACTAGCGGGGGGGCAGATACGCAGTATTTT	CASSSTSGGADTQYF
-	TRBV19	TRBD2	TRBJ2-7	TGTGCCAGTAGTCATCCGGGGGGGAGCTCCTACGAGCAGTACTTC	CASSHPGGSSYEQYF
-	TRBV5-1	TRBD2	TRBJ2-1	TGCGCCAGCAGCCAAACTACTAGCGGAGCATACAATGAGCAGTTCTTC	CASSQTTSGAYNEQFF
-	TRBV7-9	-	TRBJ2-5	TGTGCCAGCAGCATGGGACTGAACCAAGAGACCCAGTACTTC	CASSMGLNQETQYF
-	TRBV10-3	-	TRBJ1-6	TGTGCCATCAGTGAACGGGGTAATTCACCCCTCCACTTT	CAISERGNSPLHF
many	TRBV5-4	TRBD2	TRBJ2-7	TGTGCCAGCAGCCCTTGGACTAGCGGACTCTCCTACGAGCAGTACTTC	CASSPWTSGLSYEQYF
-	TRBV7-2	-	TRBJ1-6	TGTGCCAGCAGCGCGGGAGGACCCTATTCACCCCTCCACTTT	CASSAGGPYSPLHF
-	TRBV2	-	TRBJ1-2	TGTGCCAGCAGTGTAGTGGGAGGCAATGGCTACACCTTC	CASSVVGGNGYTF
-	TRBV27	TRBD1	TRBJ2-5	TGTGCCAGCAGTTTACACACAGGGGTAATTCAAGAGACCCAGTACTTC	CASSLHTGVIQETQYF
-	TRBV19	-	TRBJ1-2	TGTGCCAGTAGTCCCCTCGGAGGGGGCTACACCTTC	CASSPLGGGYTF
-	TRBV5-1	-	TRBJ2-3	TGCGCCAGCAGCTTGGAAAGGGGGGGCACAGATACGCAGTATTTT	CASSLERGGTDTQYF
-	TRBV10-3	-	TRBJ2-5	TGTGCCATCAGTGGGGGCAGGGCTGCCCAAGAGACCCAGTACTTC	CAISGGRAAQETQYF
-	TRBV5-4	TRBD1	TRBJ2-1	TGTGCCAGCAGCTTAAAAACAGGGGTCTACAATGAGCAGTTCTTC	CASSLKTGVYNEQFF
-	TRBV18	-	TRBJ1-3	TGTGCCAGCTCAGGGGTCCCGACAGCCTCTGGAAACACCATATATTTT	CASSGVPTASGNTIYF
few	TRBV6-6	TRBD1	TRBJ1-1	TGTGCCAGCAGTGAGACAGGGCGGGGAGCTTTCTTT	CASSETGRGAFF
-	TRBV18	-	TRBJ2-3	TGTGCCAGCTCACCACTGGCGACAGTCAACGGCGATACGCAGTATTTT	CASSPLATVNGDTQYF
-	TRBV5-1	-	TRBJ2-2	TGCGCCAGCAGCTTCAGGGACACCGGGGAGCTGTTTTTT	CASSFRDTGELFF
-	TRBV5-1	-	TRBJ2-2	TGCGCCAGCAGCGGGGGGCCCGGGGAGCTGTTTTTT	CASSGGPGELFF
-	TRBV18	TRBD2	TRBJ2-2	TGTGCCAGCTCAAGAGCGGGAGCTAGTACCGGGGAGCTGTTTTTT	CASSRAGASTGELFF
-	TRBV9	TRBD1	TRBJ1-2	TGTGCCAGCAGCCCCGATTGGACAGGGTTCTATGGCTACACCTTC	CASSPDWTGFYGYTF